This is a list of T cell receptor beta chains from one sample in a study of blood T cells in healthy people across ages. TCRdb re-derived calls from the 5' RACE reads in MiXCR, one entry per CDR3 protein. The data hold approximately 800,000 distinct CDR3 sequences, with 56% observed a single time. The sample comprised blood. These TCRs come from a man in his forties or fifties in good health. CDR3s include the opening cysteine and the closing phenylalanine or tryptophan. A D gene is named only where the DNA matches it firmly. The listing skips clone size in some rows; elsewhere it reads once, few, many or a size class.

J gene,D gene,V gene,clone size,CDR3 DNA,CDR3 protein
TRBJ1-2,NA,TRBV6-4,few,TGTGCCAGCAGTGACTCAAGCCGCAATGGCTACACCTTC,CASSDSSRNGYTF
TRBJ2-1,TRBD2,TRBV7-2,NA,TGTGCCAGCAGCTTAGTAGGGGCTAGCGGGGGGGCAAAATACAATGAGCAGTTCTTC,CASSLVGASGGAKYNEQFF
TRBJ1-2,TRBD1,TRBV5-1,NA,TGCGCCAGCAGCTTGGCGGGACAGGCATATGGCTACACCTTC,CASSLAGQAYGYTF
TRBJ2-7,TRBD2,TRBV7-2,many,TGTGCCAGCAGCCCTAGCGGGAGAGGCCCCTACGAGCAGTACTTC,CASSPSGRGPYEQYF
TRBJ2-5,NA,TRBV24-1,NA,TGTGCCACCAGTAAGATCGGGAATGAGCAGTACTTC,CATSKIGNEQYF
TRBJ2-7,NA,TRBV11-2,NA,TGTGCCAGCAGCTTAGATCATGGGTTCTCGGGGGAGCAGTACTTC,CASSLDHGFSGEQYF
TRBJ2-3,NA,TRBV12-3/TRBV12-4,few,TGTGCCAGCTCCCGGAGGGGGGGGCGTTTGCGAACGCAGTATTTT,CASSRRGGRLRTQYF
TRBJ2-5,TRBD2,TRBV4-1,NA,TGCGCCAGCAGCCAAGCGGGACTAGGCCAAGAGACCCAGTACTTC,CASSQAGLGQETQYF
TRBJ2-5,NA,TRBV7-6,NA,TGTGCCAGCAGCTTAGGAGACGGGAGAGCAGAGACCCAGTACTTC,CASSLGDGRAETQYF
TRBJ2-5,NA,TRBV9,NA,TGTGCCAGTACTAAAGACGGTGCCAGCGAGACCCAGTACTTC,CASTKDGASETQYF
TRBJ2-6,TRBD1,TRBV4-3,NA,TGCGCCAGCAGCCAACCCGGGACAGGAGGTTCTGGGGCCAACGTCCTGACTTTC,CASSQPGTGGSGANVLTF
TRBJ1-2,TRBD1,TRBV6-2/TRBV6-3,few,TGTGCCAGCAGTGGGCCGGGACAGTCGATTGGCTACACCTTC,CASSGPGQSIGYTF
TRBJ1-2,NA,TRBV5-1,NA,TGCGCCAGCAGCTTCGCGGACAGTCTCTATGGCTACACCTTC,CASSFADSLYGYTF
TRBJ2-2,TRBD2,TRBV27,NA,TGTGCCAGCAGTTTTGTGCGGGGGGGCCGATTCGCGAACACCGGGGAGCTGTTTTTT,CASSFVRGGRFANTGELFF
TRBJ2-1,TRBD2,TRBV29-1,NA,TGCAGCGTTACCCGGACTAGCGGGGTGACGAAGAATGAGCAGTTCTTC,CSVTRTSGVTKNEQFF
TRBJ1-2,TRBD1,TRBV27,NA,TGTGCCAGCAGTTTATACGGGGACAGGGGGCGTGAGTATGGCTACACCTTC,CASSLYGDRGREYGYTF
TRBJ2-3,TRBD2,TRBV10-3,few,TGTGCCATCAGTGAGGGACTAGCGGGAGGGAGCACAGATACGCAGTATTTT,CAISEGLAGGSTDTQYF
TRBJ2-5,TRBD2,TRBV28,NA,TGTGCCAGCAGTGGGCTGGTAGCGGGGCAAGAGACCCAGTACTTC,CASSGLVAGQETQYF
TRBJ2-5,NA,TRBV6-5,NA,TGTGCTACCACACGAGTTGGGACCCAGTACTTC,CATTRVGTQYF
TRBJ2-5,NA,TRBV29-1,many,TGCAGCGTTGGAACAGTAGAGACCCAGTACTTC,CSVGTVETQYF
TRBJ1-2,NA,TRBV20-1,NA,TGCAGTGCCCCTGTCCTACTCCAGGGCTATGGCTACACCTTC,CSAPVLLQGYGYTF
TRBJ1-4,TRBD1,TRBV25-1,NA,TGTGCCAGCAGTGATGGACAGGGGGGCAGTAATGAAAAACTGTTTTTT,CASSDGQGGSNEKLFF
TRBJ2-4,TRBD1,TRBV20-1,NA,TGCAGTGCTAGACTAGACAGGGCTGACTTAGCCAAAAACATTCAGTACTTC,CSARLDRADLAKNIQYF
TRBJ2-5,NA,TRBV2,NA,TGTGCCAGCAGTGGGGACCAAGAGACCCAGTACTTC,CASSGDQETQYF
TRBJ2-5,NA,TRBV29-1,few,TGCAGCGTTGACAGGGGTCTGAAGACCCAGTACTTC,CSVDRGLKTQYF
TRBJ2-6,TRBD2,TRBV4-2,NA,TGTGCCAGCAGCCAAGATGAAGTGGGGACTAGCGGGGGTGTGGGGGCCAACGTCCTGACTTTC,CASSQDEVGTSGGVGANVLTF